This T cell receptor (beta chain) emerged from a study of T-cell memory formation after mild COVID-19. Overall study: Largely, TCR clusters stayed within a single donor. Whole-study results and caveats: Day 15 to 85 contracting clones showed balanced CD4/CD8; day 15 to 37 expanders favored CD4+. CD4+ clones that contracted lay mainly in CM and EM; CD8+ ones lay in EMRA. There was no confirmation that second-wave clones peaking on day 37 were SARS-CoV-2 specific.

A single record per CDR3 protein comes from TCRdb applying MiXCR to the 5' RACE reads. The sample yields about 440,000 distinct CDR3 sequences, about 19% seen once. As for this clonotype: As yet, its antigen is unknown.

Per the germline V gene, CDR1 is LNHDA and CDR2 is SQIVND (reference sequence). The V and J ends lost 6 bases and 0 bases, in that order; junction bases with no gene match: 5. The CDR3 totals 15 residues. The receptor was derived from an adult woman who had mild COVID-19 (a few samples of this study predate the infection). Cell type and time point are not known. This chain connects TRBV19 to TRBJ2-3; 8 positions match TRBD2. Specimen: PBMCs or a T cell subset sorted from them (not recorded which). The CDR3 region has the DNA TGTGCCAGTAGAGAGACTAGCGTTAGCACAGATACGCAGTATTTT. Its protein product is CASRETSVSTDTQYF.